The 2 T cell receptor beta chains below were found in one sample sequenced in a study of low-dose radiotherapy and immunotherapy resistance in tumors. As for time point: before trial treatment. First-strand cDNA relied on TRAV- and TRBV-specific primers spanning alpha and beta chains. Over about 19 PCR cycles, TCRs were amplified from a constant-region primer and V-primer adapter. Via MiXCR, TCRdb re-called the reads, giving one row per CDR3 protein. Of tens of thousands of distinct CDR3 sequences in the sample, 9% to 9.5% were seen once. Sample: PBMCs, taken before treatment. These receptors came from a male donor with prostate cancer.

The table lists this clonotype with many counts. The genes are TRBV12-3 or TRBV12-4 and TRBJ1-1; D perhaps matches TRBD1 (6 bases). V shed 4 bases and J shed 9 bases, with 12 bases lying between them. The CDR3 runs to 12 residues. The DNA of the CDR3 is TGTGCCAGCAGTTCCCAGGGGAGGCAAGCTTTCTTT. Translation: CASSSQGRQAFF.

This sequence joins TRBV21-1 and TRBJ2-3. TRBV21-1 counts as a pseudogene. CDR3 length equals 17 residues. DNA for the CDR3: TGTGCCAGCAGCAAACCGGCGACGCCGGCCGCCACAGATACGCAGTATTTT. Its translation is CASSKPATPAATDTQYF.